The entry below gives a single T cell receptor (beta chain) sequence along with its context. The entry originates in a study of blood T cell repertoires in COVID-19. Study at large: The cDNA or gDNA used as material had been derived from T cells, B-cell-depleted T cells, or PBMCs.

Assay used: immunoSEQ multiplex PCR; TCRdb lists only in-frame clones, some missing. The sample gives tens of thousands of clones, 80% to 90% of which show up once; approximately 8% is in the top ten. Germline V CDR1 and CDR2: SGHKS, YYEKEE (reference sequence). The CDR3 loop spans 16 amino acids. Trimming removed 5 bases at V and 4 bases at J, with 20 bases between. The clonotype comes from a human donor with active COVID-19. The donor label of this sample is uncertain. The V gene is TRBV5-5, the J gene TRBJ2-3; the D gene is possibly TRBD1 (7 bases). Source material: peripheral blood. The CDR3 DNA is TGTGCCAGCAGTCACACATCCCAGGGGGAGGCAGATACGCAGTATTTT. It encodes CASSHTSQGEADTQYF.